The 27 T cell receptor beta chains presented below share a single source sample, sequenced in a study of T cell responses to AZD1222 COVID-19 vaccine. Produced via immunoSEQ multiplex PCR; TCRdb's table is partial and in-frame only. The sample lists 190,000 or so clones, 93% occurring once. Here the sequenced sample was peripheral blood, taken 28 days after the second AZD1222 dose. Receptors originate from an adult who received the AZD1222 COVID-19 vaccine.

The CDR3 region is CASSYSMGRTGELFF. CDR3 bases: TGTGCCAGCAGTTACTCGATGGGAAGAACCGGGGAGCTGTTTTTT. The rearrangement uses TRBV6-5 and TRBJ2-2, with D unresolved. Trimming removed 0 bases at V and 5 bases at J, with 10 bases between. Germline V gene sequence: CDR1 MNHEY, CDR2 SVGAGI. The CDR3 length is 15 residues.

The genes are TRBV18 and TRBJ1-4, with D tentatively TRBD1 (5 bases). Trimming took 1 base from V and 7 from J, leaving 13 bases between them. The CDR3 is made up of 15 amino acids. Per the germline V gene, CDR1 is KGHSH and CDR2 is LQKENI. The CDR3 here is CASSPREGRVEKLFF. The CDR3 DNA sequence: TGTGCCAGCTCACCACGGGAGGGGCGAGTTGAAAAACTGTTTTTT.

This clone has just one count. The rearrangement links TRBV28 to TRBJ1-1; D call uncertain. Trimming cost V 3 bases and J 0 bases, with 11 bases left between them. CDR1 is MDHEN, CDR2 SYDVKM, per germline. The CDR3 has 15 residues. This CDR3 reads CASSFFSPLNTEAFF. CDR3 nucleotide sequence: TGTGCCAGCAGTTTTTTCTCGCCATTGAACACTGAAGCTTTCTTT.

V usage is TRBV11-2 and J usage is TRBJ1-2, with D perhaps matching TRBD1 (5 bases). This CDR3 is 13 amino acids long. Trimming took 5 bases from V and 1 from J, leaving 8 bases between them. Germline assignment: CDR1 SGHAT and CDR2 FQNNGV. Written as DNA, the CDR3 is TGTGCCAGCAGCGACGACAGTAACTATGGCTACACCTTC. Amino acid sequence: CASSDDSNYGYTF.

The gene calls are TRBV3-1 (or the pseudogene TRBV3-2) and TRBJ2-2; 11 bases fit TRBD2. The trim removed 4 bases at V and 0 bases at J, leaving 1 base unmatched. Germline values: CDR1 LGHDT, CDR2 YNNKEL (reference sequence). The CDR3 loop spans 16 amino acids. CDR3 in DNA: TGTGCCAGCAGCCGACTAGCGGGGACGAACACCGGGGAGCTGTTTTTT. Residues: CASSRLAGTNTGELFF.

The chain joins TRBV5-1 to TRBJ2-1; D is perhaps TRBD1 (5 bases). There are 14 residues in the CDR3. Between the trimmed V and J ends, which lost 4 bases and 6 bases, there was a span of 14 bases. Germline V lookup: CDR1 SGHRS, CDR2 YFSETQ. The CDR3 DNA is TGCGCCAGCAGCGGTCCGGACACCTTCAATGAGCAGTTCTTC. This sequence encodes CASSGPDTFNEQFF.

V usage is TRBV6-2 or TRBV6-3 and J usage is TRBJ1-2, with D perhaps matching TRBD1 (5 bases). The CDR3 loop spans 15 amino acids. Trimming removed 3 bases from V and 5 bases from J, with 16 bases in between. CDR1 MNHEY and CDR2 SVGEGT come from the germline V gene. The CDR3 protein is CASSYGGQRGYGYTF. As DNA, the CDR3 is TGTGCCAGCAGTTATGGGGGTCAACGGGGATATGGCTACACCTTC.

This chain joins TRBV4-1 and TRBJ1-4, with 8 bases aligning to TRBD1. Per germline, CDR1 MGHRA and CDR2 YSYEKL. The CDR3 length is 16 residues. With 2 bases clipped from V and 8 bases from J, the junction kept 10 bases outside the gene matches. CDR3 nucleotides: TGCGCCAGCAGCCAATGGGGACAGGCCGCCCGGGAAAAACTGTTTTTT. As protein: CASSQWGQAAREKLFF.

This chain uses TRBV6-5 with TRBJ1-1, with D tentatively TRBD1 (5 bases). The CDR3 runs 15 residues. Germline V lookup: CDR1 MNHEY, CDR2 SVGAGI. V was trimmed by 6 bases and J by 4 bases, leaving 18 bases between them. CDR3 DNA: TGTGCCAGCAGATATTTAGGGGTGGTTGGCACTGAAGCTTTCTTT. Translating gives CASRYLGVVGTEAFF.

The CDR3 reads CAWSPGRGYGYTF. CDR3 nucleotides: TGTGCCTGGAGTCCCGGACGGGGGTATGGCTACACCTTC. The chain employs TRBV30 and TRBJ1-2; D is possibly TRBD1 (5 bases). The CDR3 is 13 amino acids. Trimming took 2 bases from V and 5 from J, leaving 12 bases between them. Germline assignment: CDR1 GTSNPN and CDR2 SVGIG (reference sequence).

The J gene is TRBJ2-6, the V gene TRBV5-4, with D possibly being TRBD2 (6 bases). The germline V gene encodes CDR1 SGHNT and CDR2 YYREEE (reference sequence). V shed 10 bases and J shed 4 bases, with 21 bases lying between them. This CDR3 spans 16 amino acids. The CDR3 bases are TGTGCCGGGATCCGGGGGATATCTACCGGGGCCAACGTCCTGACTTTC. Its protein is CAGIRGISTGANVLTF.

The chain joins TRBV6-5 to TRBJ2-7, with a tentative D call TRBD2 (5 bases). The CDR3 is made up of 15 amino acids. V was shortened by 0 bases and J by 0 bases, with 9 bases between the two germline ends. The germline V gene encodes CDR1 MNHEY and CDR2 SVGAGI. The CDR3 region is CASSYSPEGSYEQYF. Here the CDR3 DNA reads TGTGCCAGCAGTTACTCGCCTGAGGGCTCCTACGAGCAGTACTTC.

The chain combines TRBV2 with TRBJ1-5, with TRBD1 identical over 7 bases. CDR1 and CDR2 (germline): SNHLY, FYNNEI. J lost 3 bases, V lost 5 bases, and 7 bases had no gene match. The CDR3 extends over 15 amino acids. DNA of the CDR3: TGTGCCAGCAGTCCCGGGACAGATCTCAATCAGCCCCAGCATTTT. The encoded protein is CASSPGTDLNQPQHF.

The V call is TRBV5-1, the J call TRBJ2-1; 7 nucleotides align to TRBD2. This CDR3 spans 15 amino acids. J gave up 7 bases and V 4 bases, and 11 bases lay outside the gene matches. CDR1 is SGHRS and CDR2 is YFSETQ in the germline V gene. The CDR3 nucleotides read TGCGCCAGCAGCCCGGGCGGCGGGACTATTAATGAGCAGTTCTTC. It yields the protein CASSPGGGTINEQFF.

This clone appeared a few times. In nucleotides, the CDR3 is TGTGCCAGCAGCGGGGGCTTGGGGAACTATGGCTACACCTTC. Translating gives CASSGGLGNYGYTF. The J gene is TRBJ1-2, the V gene TRBV7-2; D is possibly TRBD1 (6 bases). The germline V and J ends were trimmed by 5 bases and 2 bases, with 12 bases remaining between them. The CDR3 spans 14 residues. Germline CDR1 SGHTA, CDR2 FQGNSA.

J is TRBJ1-5 and V is TRBV19, with D unresolved. Germline assignment: CDR1 LNHDA and CDR2 SQIVND (reference sequence). The CDR3 is made up of 14 amino acids. The V end lost 4 bases, the J end lost 0 bases, and 7 bases lay between the germline ends. CDR3 residues: CASSRLGSNQPQHF. DNA for the CDR3: TGTGCCAGTAGTAGGCTGGGTAGCAATCAGCCCCAGCATTTT.

The chain employs TRBV29-1 and TRBJ1-2; D gene unclear. Germline V lookup: CDR1 SQVTM, CDR2 ANQGSEA. The CDR3 runs to 15 residues. V lost 0 bases and J lost 0, with 11 bases in between. CDR3 amino acids: CSVEDSVGTNYGYTF. The DNA of the CDR3 is TGCAGCGTTGAAGATAGCGTAGGGACTAACTATGGCTACACCTTC.

V gene TRBV6-5 combines with J gene TRBJ1-1; D unclear. V was clipped by 2 bases and J by 1 base, with 5 bases between them. This CDR3 spans 13 amino acids. The germline V gene encodes CDR1 MNHEY and CDR2 SVGAGI. In DNA, the CDR3 is TGTGCCAGCAGTTACGGTAAGAACACTGAAGCTTTCTTT. Its translation is CASSYGKNTEAFF.

V and J are TRBV19 and TRBJ1-5; D gene uncertain. Germline values: CDR1 LNHDA, CDR2 SQIVND (reference sequence). CDR3 size: 13 residues. V lost 4 bases to trimming and J lost 5 bases, with 9 bases between them. For the CDR3, the DNA is TGTGCCAGTAGTAGGAGAGAAGATCAGCCCCAGCATTTT. This gives the protein CASSRREDQPQHF.

The gene calls are TRBV19 and TRBJ1-2; D is possibly TRBD1 (6 bases). The V gene lost 4 bases and the J gene lost 8 bases, with 17 bases spanning the gap. From germline, CDR1 is LNHDA and CDR2 SQIVND (reference sequence). The CDR3 runs to 14 residues. This CDR3 is CASSTTPQGFGYTF. CDR3 DNA sequence: TGTGCCAGTAGTACAACACCTCAGGGGTTCGGCTACACCTTC.

This clone was seen only once. This chain links TRBV14 with TRBJ2-5; 11 positions agree with TRBD1. The germline V gene encodes CDR1 SGHDN and CDR2 FVKESK. V was pared by 2 bases and J by 3 bases, with 5 bases of the junction left unmatched. The CDR3 has 16 residues. CDR3 protein: CASSQSGQGAKETQYF. The CDR3 nucleotides read TGTGCCAGCAGCCAATCCGGACAGGGGGCGAAAGAGACCCAGTACTTC. The full variable domain, in which reference TRBV14 and TRBJ2-5 provide the parts outside the CDR3, is EAGVTQFPSHSVIEKGQTVTLRCDPISGHDNLYWYRRVMGKEIKFLLHFVKESKQDESGMPNNRFLAERTGGTYSTLKVQPAELEDSGVYFCASSQSGQGAKETQYFGPGTRLLVL.

The genes are TRBV5-5 and TRBJ2-7; D is perhaps TRBD2 (6 bases). V was clipped by 1 base and J by 6 bases, with 11 bases between them. There are 13 residues in the CDR3. Germline CDR1 is SGHKS and CDR2 is YYEKEE (reference sequence). CDR3 DNA: TGTGCCAGCAGCTTGCCAGGAGGGTCCGAGCAGTACTTC. Translating it yields CASSLPGGSEQYF.

The chain is built from TRBV6-5 and TRBJ1-5; 8 nucleotides match TRBD1. CDR3 size: 16 residues. V trimming: 0 bases; J trimming: 7 bases; junction bases outside the gene matches: 8. The V gene's germline CDR1 is MNHEY and CDR2 SVGAGI. The CDR3 protein is CASSYSNSGGRQPQHF. CDR3 in DNA: TGTGCCAGCAGTTACTCGAATTCAGGGGGCCGACAGCCCCAGCATTTT.

The chain employs TRBV19 and TRBJ2-2, with D possibly matching TRBD1 (6 bases). Germline values: CDR1 LNHDA, CDR2 SQIVND (reference sequence). There are 15 residues in the CDR3. Trimming left V 3 bases short and J 6 bases short, with 14 bases between. The CDR3 reads CASSMNYRASGELFF. The CDR3 DNA is TGTGCCAGTAGTATGAACTACAGGGCGTCCGGGGAGCTGTTTTTT.

Notes on this clone: Without the conserved terminal phenylalanine or tryptophan, this CDR3 likely stems from a read error. It is unclear where the CDR3 begins or ends on the DNA, so no DNA is shown, and the CDR3 is as TCRdb lists it. The rearrangement links TRBV20-1 to TRBJ1-1. The CDR3 spans 11 residues, counting both ends. The germline V gene encodes CDR1 DFQATT and CDR2 SNEGSKA (reference sequence). The chain's CDR3 is CSARDAGRRSL.

This chain joins TRBV28 and TRBJ1-2, with 10 bases that match TRBD1. Germline loops: CDR1 MDHEN, CDR2 SYDVKM. This CDR3 is built from 14 residues. V trimming: 5 bases; J trimming: 5 bases; junction bases outside the gene matches: 5. The CDR3 sequence: CASSVTGQGYGYTF. The CDR3 DNA is TGTGCCAGCAGTGTAACGGGACAGGGGTATGGCTACACCTTC.

V and J are TRBV25-1 and TRBJ2-1; 10 nucleotides line up with TRBD1. After removal of 6 bases from V and 5 bases from J, the junction contained 10 bases not matched to a gene. CDR1 and CDR2 from the germline V gene are MGHDK and SYGVNS. The CDR3 is made up of 16 amino acids. The CDR3 here is CASSKTGTGAHNEQFF. The DNA for the CDR3 is TGTGCCAGCAGCAAAACCGGGACAGGGGCCCACAATGAGCAGTTCTTC.